This TCR beta chain was sequenced for a study of T cells after yellow fever vaccination. For the study at large: Fractions of limited cellularity were prepared by means of SMART-Seq v4 Ultra Low Input.

The V and J ends lost 2 bases and 8 bases respectively, with 17 bases between them. The CDR3 contains 15 residues. From germline, CDR1 is SGHNT and CDR2 YYREEE (reference sequence). As TCR cDNA was made by 5'RACE template switching, a universal primer site and UMIs were added. TCRdb re-called the 5' RACE reads with MiXCR, one entry per CDR3 protein. The table includes about 350,000 distinct CDR3 sequences, 8.1% detected once. The source of this sequence is a young man who received the YFV17D yellow fever vaccine. This chain uses TRBV5-4 with TRBJ2-1; TRBD2 might be the D (6 bases). The source material was PBMCs, sampled approximately 47 days after the first yellow fever vaccination. The CDR3 loop is CASSLITSILDEQFF. Here the CDR3 DNA reads TGTGCCAGCAGCTTAATAACTAGCATCTTAGATGAGCAGTTCTTC. Full variable domain (outside the CDR3, taken from reference TRBV5-4 and TRBJ2-1): ETGVTQSPTHLIKTRGQQVTLRCSSQSGHNTVSWYQQALGQGPQFIFQYYREEENGRGNFPPRFSGLQFPNYSSELNVNALELDDSALYLCASSLITSILDEQFFGPGTRLTVL.